These 21 T cell receptor beta chains came from one sample sequenced in a study of shared clonotypes between healthy human individuals. Clones were read by immunoSEQ multiplex PCR, and TCRdb kept only the in-frame ones, dropping some. Counted here are about 2,100,000 clones, more than 85% occurring once; the ten biggest clones make up 1.5% to 2%. The naive CD8 fraction comprised CD45RO-negative cells positively selected for CCR7 and excluded terminally differentiated effector memory CD45RA+ cells. The sample comprised naive CD8+ T cells from PBMCs. The receptors were sampled from a young man in good health. Some clones in this sample may be carry-over from other donors' samples.

The rearrangement uses TRBV4-2 and TRBJ2-5, with D perhaps matching TRBD2 (5 bases). There are 16 residues in the CDR3. The V gene lost 4 bases and the J gene lost 5 bases, with 20 bases spanning the gap. Germline lookup yields CDR1 LGHNA and CDR2 YNFKEQ. CDR3 loop: CASSPRGPGGWETQYF. The CDR3 DNA is TGTGCCAGCAGCCCCCGAGGTCCCGGCGGGTGGGAGACCCAGTACTTC.

Concerning this clone itself: This sample also contains other DNA sequences that code for the same CDR3. The chain recombines TRBV11-2 with TRBJ2-5; no clear D. V was pared by 0 bases and J by 5 bases, with 7 bases between. CDR3 size: 13 residues. Germline lookup yields CDR1 SGHAT and CDR2 FQNNGV. The CDR3 DNA reads TGTGCCAGCAGCTTAGATGGGCGGGAGACCCAGTACTTC. It codes for CASSLDGRETQYF.

J is TRBJ2-1 and V is TRBV4-2; perhaps TRBD2 as D (5 bases). V was cut by 0 bases and J by 14 bases, with 23 bases left in between. The germline gives CDR1 LGHNA, CDR2 YNFKEQ. The CDR3 loop spans 16 amino acids. The chain's CDR3 is CASSQDMGEGPQNEFF. The CDR3 DNA is TGTGCCAGCAGCCAAGATATGGGAGAAGGTCCCCAGAACGAGTTCTTC.

This chain joins TRBV5-1 and TRBJ1-1; D unclear. V lost 3 bases, J lost 3 bases, and 24 bases lay in between. Germline values: CDR1 SGHRS, CDR2 YFSETQ. The CDR3 is 18 amino acids. The CDR3 sequence is CASSSTLTRVPFDTEAFF. The DNA for the CDR3 is TGCGCCAGCAGCTCCACATTGACCCGGGTCCCTTTTGACACTGAAGCTTTCTTT.

This chain links TRBV10-3 with TRBJ2-2; D is unresolved. Germline V CDR1 and CDR2: ENHRY, SYGVKD. The germline V and J ends were trimmed by 0 bases and 5 bases, with 10 bases remaining between them. This CDR3 contains 15 residues. CDR3 DNA: TGTGCCATCAGTGAGTCAGGAGATCGGACCGGGGAGCTGTTTTTT. This gives the protein CAISESGDRTGELFF.

The chain uses TRBV27 and TRBJ2-7; TRBD1 agrees at 7 bases. Trimming removed 2 bases from V and 3 bases from J; junction bases left unmatched: 13. The CDR3 length is 17 residues. Germline CDR1 is MNHEY and CDR2 is SMNVEV (reference sequence). The CDR3 spells CASSLLRPRGFDYEQYF. The CDR3 region has the DNA TGTGCCAGCAGTTTACTGCGGCCCAGGGGGTTCGACTACGAGCAGTACTTC.

The V gene is TRBV5-1, the J gene TRBJ2-7, with 14 bases lining up with TRBD2. V was pared by 3 bases and J by 5 bases, with 10 bases of the junction left unmatched. Looked up from germline, CDR1 is SGHRS and CDR2 is YFSETQ. The CDR3 loop spans 17 amino acids. CDR3: CASSSTGTSGSIDEQYF. CDR3 DNA: TGCGCCAGCAGCTCAACCGGGACTAGCGGGAGTATCGACGAGCAGTACTTC.

V gene TRBV10-2 combines with J gene TRBJ2-1; maybe TRBD2 (5 bases). V shed 0 bases and J shed 3 bases, with 12 bases lying between them. This CDR3 is built from 16 residues. CDR1 WSHSY and CDR2 SAAADI come from the germline V gene. This CDR3 reads CASSESEGSGYNEQFF. The DNA of the CDR3 is TGCGCCAGCAGTGAGTCCGAAGGGAGCGGCTACAATGAGCAGTTCTTC.

This chain connects TRBV6-6 to TRBJ2-7; TRBD2 aligns across 13 bases. This CDR3 is 16 amino acids long. The germline CDR1 and CDR2 sequences are MNHNY and SVGAGI (reference sequence). Germline trimming cut 2 bases from V and 5 bases from J; bases unmatched to any gene: 6. CDR3 bases: TGTGCCAGCAGTTACCCACCGGGACTAGCGGGGCACGAGCAGTACTTC. Amino acid sequence: CASSYPPGLAGHEQYF.

This chain connects TRBV7-9 to TRBJ2-7; 7 nucleotides line up with TRBD1. The V gene end was trimmed by 4 bases and the J gene end by 0 bases; junction bases not matched to a gene: 9. Germline V gene data show CDR1 as SEHNR and CDR2 as FQNEAQ (reference sequence). This CDR3 comprises 16 residues. CDR3: CASSSRDRKSSYEQYF. The CDR3 DNA is TGTGCCAGCAGCTCCCGGGACAGAAAAAGCTCCTACGAGCAGTACTTC.

This rearrangement joins TRBV4-1 to TRBJ1-1, with 8 bases that match TRBD1. CDR3 length equals 16 residues. The trim removed 2 bases at V and 4 bases at J, leaving 9 bases unmatched. Germline V gene sequence: CDR1 MGHRA, CDR2 YSYEKL. The CDR3 reads CASSQHIGQGPTEAFF. CDR3 DNA: TGCGCCAGCAGCCAACATATCGGACAGGGACCCACTGAAGCTTTCTTT.

This rearrangement joins TRBV6-5 to TRBJ2-5; TRBD2 agrees at 7 bases. Germline lookup yields CDR1 MNHEY and CDR2 SVGAGI. The CDR3 is 15 residues long. J lost 0 bases, V lost 7 bases, and 8 bases had no gene match. As DNA, the CDR3 is TGTGCCAGCACCAACCCGGGACTAAACCAAGAGACCCAGTACTTC. This sequence encodes CASTNPGLNQETQYF.

The V and J genes are TRBV5-4 and TRBJ2-7; the D gene is possibly TRBD1 (5 bases). The CDR3 totals 15 residues. Germline CDR1 reads SGHNT; CDR2 reads YYREEE (reference sequence). The germline V and J ends were trimmed by 0 bases and 4 bases, with 14 bases remaining between them. The CDR3 reads CASSLVTGAGYEQYF. CDR3 coding DNA: TGTGCCAGCAGCTTGGTTACAGGCGCCGGTTACGAGCAGTACTTC.

The chain is built from TRBV5-6 and TRBJ2-1; tentatively, D is TRBD1 (5 bases). Looked up from germline, CDR1 is SGHDT and CDR2 is YYEEEE. The CDR3 covers 17 residues. Trimming removed 4 bases from V and 6 bases from J, with 23 bases in between. The CDR3 coding sequence is TGTGCCAGCAGCGAGCTCAGGGCGCAACACCTTATCAATGAGCAGTTCTTC. This encodes CASSELRAQHLINEQFF.

On this clone: At the DNA level, this CDR3 is encoded by other sequences in the same sample as well. This chain connects TRBV5-6 to TRBJ2-5; 7 nucleotides line up with TRBD2. CDR3 size: 13 residues. Germline V gene data show CDR1 as SGHDT and CDR2 as YYEEEE. The V and J ends lost 2 bases and 5 bases, in that order; junction bases with no gene match: 3. Here the CDR3 reads CASSFGGSETQYF. The CDR3 DNA reads as TGTGCCAGCAGCTTCGGGGGGAGTGAGACCCAGTACTTC.

J is TRBJ2-7 and V is TRBV7-8; TRBD2 aligns across 10 bases. The CDR3 covers 14 residues. Trimming took 4 bases from V and 5 from J; bases not matched to a gene: 5. The germline CDR1 and CDR2 sequences are SGHVS and FQNEAQ. The CDR3 nucleotides read TGTGCCAGCAGCTCAGCGGGAGGGCTTCACGAGCAGTACTTC. It translates to CASSSAGGLHEQYF.

This rearrangement joins TRBV2 to TRBJ2-3; D unresolved. The V and J ends lost 7 bases and 4 bases respectively, with 18 bases between them. The CDR3 length is 15 residues. Germline-derived CDR1 and CDR2 are SNHLY and FYNNEI. The CDR3: CASNRPSVSPDTQYF. For the CDR3, the DNA is TGTGCCAGCAATCGTCCAAGTGTGTCACCAGATACGCAGTATTTT.

The rearrangement joins TRBV18 to TRBJ2-1; TRBD2 aligns across 13 bases. The CDR3 consists of 16 residues. The trim removed 3 bases at V and 7 bases at J, leaving 6 bases unmatched. Germline V gene data show CDR1 as KGHSH and CDR2 as LQKENI. The CDR3: CASSPPRLAGGNEQFF. The CDR3 DNA reads as TGTGCCAGCTCACCGCCCAGACTAGCGGGAGGTAATGAGCAGTTCTTC.

The rearrangement uses TRBV11-2 and TRBJ2-3; D is possibly TRBD2 (5 bases). Germline values: CDR1 SGHAT, CDR2 FQNNGV. Trimming took 2 bases from V and 10 from J, leaving 19 bases between them. This CDR3 is 15 amino acids long. In nucleotides, the CDR3 is TGTGCCAGCAGCTTATTGCCCCGAGGGATGGTGTCGCAGTATTTT. It encodes CASSLLPRGMVSQYF.

The chain links TRBV28 to TRBJ2-5; D unresolved. Trimming removed 5 bases at V and 4 bases at J, with 11 bases between. The V gene's germline CDR1 is MDHEN and CDR2 SYDVKM. The CDR3 spans 13 residues. As DNA, the CDR3 is TGTGCCAGCAGTGGGGTTAGAATAGAGACCCAGTACTTC. Protein sequence: CASSGVRIETQYF.

The chain is built from TRBV6-5 and TRBJ1-1; 7 nucleotides match TRBD1. Unmatched junction bases numbered 9, after V lost 0 bases and J lost 5 bases. CDR1 MNHEY and CDR2 SVGAGI come from the germline V gene. This CDR3 spans 16 amino acids. Here the CDR3 reads CASSYSPVGGSTEAFF. In nucleotides, the CDR3 is TGTGCCAGCAGTTACTCCCCCGTAGGGGGCAGTACTGAAGCTTTCTTT.